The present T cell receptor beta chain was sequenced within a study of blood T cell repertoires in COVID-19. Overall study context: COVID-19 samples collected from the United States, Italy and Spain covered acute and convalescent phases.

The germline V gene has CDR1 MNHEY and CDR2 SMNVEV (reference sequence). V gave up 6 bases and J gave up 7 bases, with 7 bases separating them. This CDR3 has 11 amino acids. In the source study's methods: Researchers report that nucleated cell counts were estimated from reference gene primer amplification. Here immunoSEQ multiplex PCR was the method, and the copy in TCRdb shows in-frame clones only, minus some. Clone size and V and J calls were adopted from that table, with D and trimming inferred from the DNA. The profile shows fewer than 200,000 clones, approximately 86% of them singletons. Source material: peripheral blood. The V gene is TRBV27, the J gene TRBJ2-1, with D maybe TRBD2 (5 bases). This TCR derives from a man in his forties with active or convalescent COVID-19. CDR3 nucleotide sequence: TGTGCCAGCAGCACGGGGAATGAGCAGTTCTTC. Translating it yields CASSTGNEQFF.